These T cell receptor beta chains were read from a single sample in a study of blood T cell repertoires in COVID-19. Here immunoSEQ multiplex PCR was the method, and the copy in TCRdb shows in-frame clones only, minus some. The sample lists around 150,000 clones, over 80% occurring once. Material for sequencing was peripheral blood. These receptors all stem from an elderly woman with active or convalescent COVID-19. CDR3s include the opening cysteine and the closing phenylalanine or tryptophan. The D gene is left open where the match is weak. Only some rows state a clone size, as once, few, many or a class for expanded clones.

-	TRBJ1-3	TRBV6-1	-	TGTGCCAGCATTGAACAGGCCTCTGGAAACACCATATATTTT	CASIEQASGNTIYF
few	TRBJ2-7	TRBV5-1	TRBD1	TGCGCCAGCAGCGTCACAGGGGGCAGCTTTAGGAACGAGCAGTACTTC	CASSVTGGSFRNEQYF
-	TRBJ1-1	TRBV7-3	-	TGTGCCAGCAGCTTAACCCAGGGCTTGAACACTGAAGCTTTCTTT	CASSLTQGLNTEAFF
-	TRBJ1-2	TRBV3-1/TRBV3-2	TRBD1	TGTGCCAGCAGCCAAGGTGGGACAGGGGACTACACCTTC	CASSQGGTGDYTF
-	TRBJ2-1	TRBV5-4	TRBD2	TGTGCCAGCAGCTTGGTTTTAGCGGGGGGGCTTGAGCAGTTCTTC	CASSLVLAGGLEQFF
-	TRBJ1-3	TRBV7-9	-	TGTGCCAGCAGCTCCACTAGTGGGGTGGCTGGAAACACCATATATTTT	CASSSTSGVAGNTIYF
-	TRBJ1-5	TRBV10-2	-	TGCGCCAGCACCCGGTCGACAGATAGCAATCAGCCCCAGCATTTT	CASTRSTDSNQPQHF
-	TRBJ2-7	TRBV18	TRBD1	TGTGCCAGCTCACCAGCAGGGGGTTTGTACGAGCAGTACTTC	CASSPAGGLYEQYF
-	TRBJ1-2	TRBV9	-	TGTGCCAGCAGCGTAGGGGGAGGGGGTGACTATGGCTACACCTTC	CASSVGGGGDYGYTF
-	TRBJ2-5	TRBV7-8	TRBD1	TGTGCCAGCTGTCGGACAGGGCGTATAGAGACCCAGTACTTC	CASCRTGRIETQYF
-	TRBJ1-5	TRBV18	-	TGTGCCAGCTCACCATCAGCAGGGGGCAATCAGCCCCAGCATTTT	CASSPSAGGNQPQHF
-	TRBJ2-3	TRBV7-3	TRBD2	TGTGCCAGCAGCCTAGCGGGGGGCGCCGATACGCAGTATTTT	CASSLAGGADTQYF
-	TRBJ1-4	TRBV6-5	-	TGTGCCAGCAGAAAGATTGGAGAAGGTGAAAAACTGTTTTTT	CASRKIGEGEKLFF
few	TRBJ2-1	TRBV6-5	-	TGTGCCAGCAGTTACTCGCGAAGGGGCTATGAGCAGTTCTTC	CASSYSRRGYEQFF
-	TRBJ2-2	TRBV5-4	TRBD2	TGTGCCAGCAGCTCCCGCGGGACTAGCGGGGAGCTGTTTTTT	CASSSRGTSGELFF
-	TRBJ2-1	TRBV9	TRBD1	TGTGCCAGCAGTGAATCCGGGACAGGGCTGCAGGAGAGGTCCTACAATGAGCAGTTCTTC	CASSESGTGLQERSYNEQFF
-	TRBJ1-1	TRBV4-1	-	TGCGCCAGCAGCCAGGGGTCTCGGGGTTCTAGGGGGACTGAAGCTTTCTTT	CASSQGSRGSRGTEAFF
-	TRBJ1-5	TRBV6-2/TRBV6-3	TRBD1	TGTGCCAGCAGTAGGACAGGGACAAACATCCAGCCCCAGCATTTT	CASSRTGTNIQPQHF
few	TRBJ1-1	TRBV4-3	-	TGCGCCAGCAGCCAAGATGAACAGGTGGTGGTAGCTTTCTTT	CASSQDEQVVVAFF
-	TRBJ1-1	TRBV3-1/TRBV3-2	TRBD1	TGTGCCAGCAGCCACACCAGGACAGGTGGGTATGCTTTCTTT	CASSHTRTGGYAFF
few	TRBJ1-5	TRBV6-5	-	TGTGCCAGCAGTTACGGGGGCGGCAGCAATCAGCCCCAGCATTTT	CASSYGGGSNQPQHF